This entry concerns a single T cell receptor (beta chain). No cognate antigen has been identified for it. No qualities accompany the bases; no much larger clone lies one base away. CD8 naive samples consisted of CD45RO-negative cells that were positively selected for CCR7, yielding a CD45RA+CCR7+ population without TemRA cells. Donors were healthy HIV-negative adults with no recently reported acute infections or vaccinations. Every donor was a Caucasian adult residing in Nashville, Tennessee, USA. Blood was collected by leukapheresis, and PBMCs were isolated by Ficoll-Histopaque density gradient centrifugation and then cryopreserved in liquid nitrogen vapor phase. Analytical flow cytometry was used to check the purity and quantity of every magnetically sorted T cell population. From each sorted fraction, genomic DNA was isolated and quantified by UV absorbance on a Nanodrop 2000c. TCR CDR3 regions were amplified from genomic DNA by multiplex PCR using the deep immunoSEQ assay. Genomic DNA extracted from each cell subset was distributed evenly over all wells of several immunoSEQ 96-well plates, and each plate served as one replicate. Each replicate PCR for sorted subsets received roughly 200 ng genomic DNA, equal to tens of thousands of T cell genomes. Purified libraries were quantified with a Qubit 3.0 fluorometer, sized on a Bioanalyzer 2100, and re-quantified with the KAPA Library Quantification kit. Every immunoSEQ 96-well plate was sequenced on a dedicated single-read 150-cycle Illumina NextSeq 550 flow cell. In the paper's pipeline: The immunoSEQ output contained only junctional sequences without quality scores, so filtering could not match that applied to full-length reads. Sequences were annotated with PyIR, a Python wrapper for IgBLAST v1.9, and V/J genes and CDR3 were assigned using IMGT germline references. Reads were removed for weak V/J assignments (E-value above 1e-6), missing CDR3, stop codons, out-of-frame junctions, or ambiguous translated residues. V3J clonotypes were defined by identical inferred V gene, J gene, and CDR3 amino acid sequence. To compute the percentage overlap between repertoires, the number of shared unique clonotypes was divided by the size of the smaller repertoire. Richness of each repertoire was evaluated using RTK rarefaction, the Chao1 estimator, and Recon v2.1 estimates of unobserved clonotypes. Generation probabilities for all TCRbeta clonotypes obtained by the gDNA method from a few donors were computed using OLGA. Imported from immuneACCESS, the table was reduced by TCRdb to in-frame sequences with V and J called. These copies leave out some clones; in studies compared against another copy, an unresolved V gene accounts for under half, and the cause of the remainder is not known. The V and J calls and clone size are taken from that table; D and trimming were inferred from the DNA. The sample table shows roughly 890,000 clones, and almost 95% are seen once. Approximately 25% of the sample lies in the top ten.

This sample was included in a study of shared clonotypes between healthy human individuals (dated by TCRdb to between 2020 and 2021). Background on the whole study: Three men and two women, aged 18 to 49 years, made up the cohort. Per donor, three plates each were used for CD4 naive and CD4 memory, two for CD8 naive, and one for CD8 memory. The study deeply sequenced blood TCR repertoires of about 5 healthy adults to estimate repertoire size and the extent of clonotype sharing between individuals. Libraries were prepared and TCR repertoires were sequenced by different laboratories using diverse techniques, in order to increase sequencing depth and limit assay-specific biases. Between about 0.94 and 8.9 billion PBMCs per donor were obtained by leukapheresis. Here is what the overall study found, with its caveats: Naive subsets generally had larger estimated clonotype richness than memory subsets did. When four donors were compared, the shared fraction of clonotypes was roughly 4.8% for naive CD4, 3.5% to 4% for naive CD8, 2% to 2.5% for memory CD4, and 0.4% for memory CD8. Compared with non-shared clonotypes, clonotypes shared by all four sorted-subset donors had higher generation probabilities. Even with the large sequencing depth, rarefaction of the sorted-subset datasets indicated that sequencing was incomplete. Because the study included a small number of donors, the genetic and exposure-history diversity represented was limited. Based on pairwise subsampling, the degree of clonotype sharing among donors was expected to be affected by sequencing depth. Sampling was restricted to blood, and TCR repertoires in tissues likely differ from the TCR repertoires found in blood.

The CDR3 starts with the cysteine, ends with the phenylalanine, and has 15 residues. The only DNA kept is the CDR3, 45 bases in frame from the first base. For this chain, trimming is 5 bases at the V end and 6 bases at the J end, and the number of junction bases without a gene match is 9. Sequences SGHAT (CDR1) and FQNNGV (CDR2) are obtained from the germline V gene. Sequencing was done on a sample of naive CD8+ T cells sorted from blood. The cell subset or site tag for this specimen amounts to: CD45RA+CCR7+. The TCR sequence derives from a man aged 25 to 40 in good health. The receptor chain draws on TRBV11-2 and TRBJ2-7; TRBD2 fits 11 bases in the junction. The CDR3 sequence is CASSLRLAGSGEQYF. The nucleotide sequence reads as follows: TGTGCCAGCAGCCTCCGACTAGCGGGATCCGGCGAGCAGTACTTC.